Listed below are T cell receptor beta chains from one sample, sequenced in a study of Graves' ophthalmopathy and Graves' hyperthyroidism. TCRdb ran MiXCR on the multiplex PCR reads and lists one entry per CDR3 protein. The repertoire holds approximately 640,000 distinct CDR3 sequences, with just over 40% as singletons. The sequenced sample was peripheral blood. All receptors come from an adult man with Graves' ophthalmopathy. Both conserved end residues are part of each CDR3. The D gene is left open where the match is weak. Expanded clones get a size class; other rows say once, few or many, or leave the size out.

d_gene,j_gene,abundance,v_gene,CDR3aa,CDR3nt
-,TRBJ1-1,many,TRBV7-8,CASSLAFSEAFF,TGTGCCAGCAGCTTAGCGTTCTCTGAAGCTTTCTTT
TRBD1,TRBJ1-5,-,TRBV15,CATSRDTTGARPPQHF,TGTGCCACCAGCAGAGACACAACAGGGGCTAGACCGCCCCAGCATTTT
-,TRBJ1-2,many,TRBV5-1,CASSFTGRRGYTF,TGCGCCAGCAGCTTTACCGGCCGCCGTGGCTACACCTTC
TRBD1,TRBJ1-1,-,TRBV7-2,CASSNRQGWTEAFF,TGTGCCAGCAGCAACCGACAGGGCTGGACTGAAGCTTTCTTT
TRBD2,TRBJ2-5,once,TRBV7-2,CASSRTSGVGQEAQYF,TGTGCCAGCAGCCGTACTAGCGGCGTGGGCCAAGAAGCCCAGTACTTC
-,TRBJ1-1,few,TRBV18,CASSPLRDTLTAFF,TGTGCCAGCTCACCACTGCGGGACACTTTGACAGCTTTCTTT
-,TRBJ1-2,-,TRBV24-1,CATSEQGDGYTF,TGTGCCACCAGTGAGCAGGGCGATGGCTACACCTTC
TRBD1,TRBJ1-2,few,TRBV29-1,CSLGQAGYTF,TGCAGCTTGGGACAGGCAGGCTACACCTTC
-,TRBJ1-2,-,TRBV2,CASRLSGVTIRGGYTF,TGTGCCAGCAGGCTGTCGGGTGTGACTATCCGAGGTGGCTACACCTTC
-,TRBJ2-5,few,TRBV7-9,CASSPSGEGSETQYF,TGTGCCAGCAGCCCCAGCGGCGAGGGGTCGGAGACCCAGTACTTC
-,TRBJ2-7,many,TRBV6-6,CASSQRVHEQYF,TGTGCCAGCAGTCAACGGGTCCACGAGCAGTACTTC
-,TRBJ1-1,few,TRBV2,CASSSISGGLTEAFF,TGTGCCAGCAGTTCTATATCGGGGGGCTTGACTGAAGCTTTCTTT
-,TRBJ1-5,few,TRBV9,CASSVDFRVDQPQHF,TGTGCCAGCAGCGTCGATTTCAGGGTGGATCAGCCCCAGCATTTT
-,TRBJ2-5,-,TRBV25-1,CAGNRASGETQYF,TGTGCCGGCAACAGGGCCTCGGGGGAGACCCAGTACTTC
-,TRBJ2-7,-,TRBV10-3,CASSYRRAVDYEQYF,TGTGCCAGCAGTTATCGCCGAGCAGTCGACTACGAGCAGTACTTC
-,TRBJ2-6,-,TRBV15,CATSSLTETGANVLTF,TGTGCCACCAGCAGCTTGACGGAAACTGGGGCCAACGTCCTGACTTTC